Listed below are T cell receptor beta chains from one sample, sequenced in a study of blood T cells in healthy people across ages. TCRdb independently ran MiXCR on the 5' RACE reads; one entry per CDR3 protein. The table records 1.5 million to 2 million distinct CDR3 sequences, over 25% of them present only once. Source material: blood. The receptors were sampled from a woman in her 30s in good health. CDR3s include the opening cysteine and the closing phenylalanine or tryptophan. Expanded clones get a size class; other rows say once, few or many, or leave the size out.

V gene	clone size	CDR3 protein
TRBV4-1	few	CASSRRDFAPSPLHF
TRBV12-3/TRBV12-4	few	CASSFQGGSGSTDTQYF
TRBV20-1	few	CSAKGDYSYEKLFF
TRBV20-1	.	CSARDPSGDTGTQYF
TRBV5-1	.	CASSLITAGGVHEQFF
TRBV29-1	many	CSVVRSGDKNIQYF
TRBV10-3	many	CAISEGGTTMMRFF
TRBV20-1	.	CSALPLGLAGGNEQYF
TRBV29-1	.	CSVGDPNNEQFF
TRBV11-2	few	CASSRGQACNEQFF
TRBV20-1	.	CSARDPTGDATDTQYF
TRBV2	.	CATGGVTYEQYF
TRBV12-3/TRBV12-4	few	CASSLAPDRSLQHF
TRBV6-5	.	CASRGLGASGANVLTF
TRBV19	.	CASSIRTASADTRYF
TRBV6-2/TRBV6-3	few	CASSYTFKRGQYF
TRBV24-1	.	CATSDSRTTQGAKETQYF
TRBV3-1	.	CASSQGDWTGEKLFF
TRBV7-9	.	CASSPNRAGGEKLFF
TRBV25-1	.	CASSPYNTDTQYF
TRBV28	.	CASSRGGARITDTQYF
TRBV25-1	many	CASSREGGTQYF
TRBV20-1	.	CSATTSGQGEQFF
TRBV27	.	CASSLPGGSAYF
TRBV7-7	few	CASSLRAAGAQYF
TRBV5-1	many	CASSLGGTSSYNEQFF
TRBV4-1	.	CASSARGLAAFNEQFF
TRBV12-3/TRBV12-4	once	CASSPRGARSTDTQYF
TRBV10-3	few	CATREAGLIYQPQHF
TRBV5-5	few	CASSYRLATNNEQFF
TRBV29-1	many	CSVMTGPRSGANVLTF
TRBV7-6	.	CASSPLEGGTNTGELFF
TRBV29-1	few	CSVGRGSWVNTEAFF
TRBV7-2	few	CASSFGGPSTGELFF
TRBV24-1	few	CAASQGARETQYF
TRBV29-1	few	CGERTSGQETQYF